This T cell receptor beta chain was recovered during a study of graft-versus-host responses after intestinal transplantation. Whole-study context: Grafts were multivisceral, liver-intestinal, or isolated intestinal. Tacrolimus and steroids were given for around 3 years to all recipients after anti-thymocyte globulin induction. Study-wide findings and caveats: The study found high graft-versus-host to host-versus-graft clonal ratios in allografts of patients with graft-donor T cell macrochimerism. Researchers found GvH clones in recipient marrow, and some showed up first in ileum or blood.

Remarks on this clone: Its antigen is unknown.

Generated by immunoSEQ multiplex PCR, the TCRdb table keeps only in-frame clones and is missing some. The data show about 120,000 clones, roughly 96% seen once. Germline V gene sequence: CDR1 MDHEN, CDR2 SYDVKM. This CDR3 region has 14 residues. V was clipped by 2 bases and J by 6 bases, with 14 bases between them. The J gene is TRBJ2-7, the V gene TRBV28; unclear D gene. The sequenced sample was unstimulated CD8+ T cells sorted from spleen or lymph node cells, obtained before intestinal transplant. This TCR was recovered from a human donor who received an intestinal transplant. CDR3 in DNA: TGTGCCAGCAGTTTAAACGGCGCCAAAGGCGAGCAGTACTTC. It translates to CASSLNGAKGEQYF.